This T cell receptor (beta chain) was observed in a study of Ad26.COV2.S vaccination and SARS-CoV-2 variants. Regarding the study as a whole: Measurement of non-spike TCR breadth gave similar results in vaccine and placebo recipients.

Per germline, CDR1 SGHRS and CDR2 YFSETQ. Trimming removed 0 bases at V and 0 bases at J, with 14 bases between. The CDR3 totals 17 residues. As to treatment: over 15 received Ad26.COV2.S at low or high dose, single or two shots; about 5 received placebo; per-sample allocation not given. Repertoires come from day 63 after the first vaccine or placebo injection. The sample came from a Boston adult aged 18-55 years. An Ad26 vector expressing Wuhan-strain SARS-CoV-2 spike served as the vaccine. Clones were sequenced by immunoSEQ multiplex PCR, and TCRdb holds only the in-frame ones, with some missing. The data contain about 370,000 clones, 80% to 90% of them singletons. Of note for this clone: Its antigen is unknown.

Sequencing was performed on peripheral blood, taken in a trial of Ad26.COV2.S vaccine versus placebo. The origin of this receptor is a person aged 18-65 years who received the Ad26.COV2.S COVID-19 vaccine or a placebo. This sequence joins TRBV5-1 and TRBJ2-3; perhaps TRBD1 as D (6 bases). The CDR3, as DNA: TGCGCCAGCAGCTTGGGTCCCAAAGGACAGAGCACAGATACGCAGTATTTT. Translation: CASSLGPKGQSTDTQYF.